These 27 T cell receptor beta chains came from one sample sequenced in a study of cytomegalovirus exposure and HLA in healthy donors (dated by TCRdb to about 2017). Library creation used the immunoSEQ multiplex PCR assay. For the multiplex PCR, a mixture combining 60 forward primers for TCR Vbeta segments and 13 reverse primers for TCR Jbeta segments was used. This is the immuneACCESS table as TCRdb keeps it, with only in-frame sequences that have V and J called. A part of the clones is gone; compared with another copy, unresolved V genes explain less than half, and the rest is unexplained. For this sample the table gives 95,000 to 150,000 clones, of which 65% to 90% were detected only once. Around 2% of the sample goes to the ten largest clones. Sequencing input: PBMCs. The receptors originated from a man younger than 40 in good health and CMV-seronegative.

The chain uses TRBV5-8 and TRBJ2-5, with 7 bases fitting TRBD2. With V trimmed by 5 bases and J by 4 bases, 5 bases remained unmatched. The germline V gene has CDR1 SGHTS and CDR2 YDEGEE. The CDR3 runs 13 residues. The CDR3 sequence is CASRMTSRETQYF. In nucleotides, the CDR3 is TGTGCCAGCAGGATGACTAGCCGAGAGACCCAGTACTTC.

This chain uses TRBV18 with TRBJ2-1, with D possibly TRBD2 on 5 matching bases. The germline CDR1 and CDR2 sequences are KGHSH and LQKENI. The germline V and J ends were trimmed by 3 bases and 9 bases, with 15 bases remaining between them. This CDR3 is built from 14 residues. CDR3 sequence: CASSPFTSFSEQFF. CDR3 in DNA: TGTGCCAGCTCACCGTTTACTAGTTTCAGTGAGCAGTTCTTC.

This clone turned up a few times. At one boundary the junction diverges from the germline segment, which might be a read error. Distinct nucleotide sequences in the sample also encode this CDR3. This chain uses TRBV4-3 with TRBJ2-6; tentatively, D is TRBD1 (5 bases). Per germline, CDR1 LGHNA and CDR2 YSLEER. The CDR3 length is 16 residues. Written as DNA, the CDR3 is TGCGCCAGCAGCCAAGATTCGGGCTCTGGGGCCAACGGCCTGACTTTC. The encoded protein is CASSQDSGSGANGLTF.

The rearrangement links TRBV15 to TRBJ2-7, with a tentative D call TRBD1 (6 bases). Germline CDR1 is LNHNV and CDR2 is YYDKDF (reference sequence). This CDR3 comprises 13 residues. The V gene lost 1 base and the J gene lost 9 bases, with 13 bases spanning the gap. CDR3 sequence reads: CATSRGDNTRQYF. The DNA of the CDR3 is TGTGCCACCAGCAGAGGGGACAATACGAGGCAGTACTTC.

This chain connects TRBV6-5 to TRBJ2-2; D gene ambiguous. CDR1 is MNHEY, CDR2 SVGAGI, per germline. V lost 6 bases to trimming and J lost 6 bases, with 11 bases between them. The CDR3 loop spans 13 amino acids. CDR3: CASSPTRAGELFF. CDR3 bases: TGTGCCAGCAGCCCAACACGGGCCGGGGAGCTGTTTTTT.

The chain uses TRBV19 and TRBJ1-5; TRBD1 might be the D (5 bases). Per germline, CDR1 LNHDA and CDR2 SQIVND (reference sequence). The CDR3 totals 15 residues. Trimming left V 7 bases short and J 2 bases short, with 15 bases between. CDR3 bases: TGTGCCAGTACCCCGGGGAGGGGTGGCAATCAGCCCCAGCATTTT. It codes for CASTPGRGGNQPQHF. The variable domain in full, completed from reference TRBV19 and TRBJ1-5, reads DGGITQSPKYLFRKEGQNVTLSCEQNLNHDAMYWYRQDPGQGLRLIYYSQIVNDFQKGDIAEGYSVSREKKESFPLTVTSAQKNPTAFYLCASTPGRGGNQPQHFGDGTRLSIL.

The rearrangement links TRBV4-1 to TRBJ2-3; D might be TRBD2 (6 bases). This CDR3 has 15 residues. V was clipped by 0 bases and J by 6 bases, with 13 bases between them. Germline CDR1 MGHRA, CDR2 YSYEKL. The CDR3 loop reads CASSQDTRGRDTQYF. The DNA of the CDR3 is TGCGCCAGCAGCCAAGACACCCGGGGGAGGGATACGCAGTATTTT.

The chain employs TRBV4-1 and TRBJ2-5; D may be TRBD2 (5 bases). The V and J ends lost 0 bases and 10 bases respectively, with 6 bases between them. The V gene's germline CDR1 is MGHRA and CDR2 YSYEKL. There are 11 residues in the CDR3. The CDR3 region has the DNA TGCGCCAGCAGCCAAGAAGACTACCAGTACTTC. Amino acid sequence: CASSQEDYQYF.

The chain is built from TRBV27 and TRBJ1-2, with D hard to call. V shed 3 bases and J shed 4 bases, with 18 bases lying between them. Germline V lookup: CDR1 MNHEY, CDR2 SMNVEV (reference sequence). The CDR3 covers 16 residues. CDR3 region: CASSFSGDGRAYGYTF. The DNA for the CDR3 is TGTGCCAGCAGTTTCAGTGGGGATGGGAGGGCCTATGGCTACACCTTC.

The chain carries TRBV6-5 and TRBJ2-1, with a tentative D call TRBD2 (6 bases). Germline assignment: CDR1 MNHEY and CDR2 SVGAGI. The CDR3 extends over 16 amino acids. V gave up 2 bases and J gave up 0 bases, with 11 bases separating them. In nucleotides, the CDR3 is TGTGCCAGCAGTTACGACGGCGGGGCCTCCTACAATGAGCAGTTCTTC. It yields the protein CASSYDGGASYNEQFF.

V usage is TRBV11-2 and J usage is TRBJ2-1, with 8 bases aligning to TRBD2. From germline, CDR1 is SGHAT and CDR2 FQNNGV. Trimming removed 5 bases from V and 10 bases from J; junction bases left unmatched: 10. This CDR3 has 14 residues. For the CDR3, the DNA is TGTGCCAGCAGCCCCAGCGGGGGCCTTCGGGAGCAGTTCTTC. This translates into CASSPSGGLREQFF.

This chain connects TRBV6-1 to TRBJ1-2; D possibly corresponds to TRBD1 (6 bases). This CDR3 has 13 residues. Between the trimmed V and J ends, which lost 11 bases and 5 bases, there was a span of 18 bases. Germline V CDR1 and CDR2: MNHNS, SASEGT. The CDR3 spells CAGQQGDHYGYTF. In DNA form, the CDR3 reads TGTGCCGGCCAACAGGGCGACCATTATGGCTACACCTTC.

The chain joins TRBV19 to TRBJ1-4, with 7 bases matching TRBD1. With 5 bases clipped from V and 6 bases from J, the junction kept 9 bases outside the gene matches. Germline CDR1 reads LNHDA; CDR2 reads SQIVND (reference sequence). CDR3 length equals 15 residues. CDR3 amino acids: CASSPMDRFDEKLFF. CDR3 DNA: TGTGCCAGTAGTCCGATGGACAGGTTCGATGAAAAACTGTTTTTT.

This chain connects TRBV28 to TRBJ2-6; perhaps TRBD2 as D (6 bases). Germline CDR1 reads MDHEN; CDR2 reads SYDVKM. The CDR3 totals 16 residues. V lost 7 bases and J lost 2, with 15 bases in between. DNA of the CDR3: TGTGCCAGCACCACCCCTGGAGGGACTGGGGCCAACGTCCTGACTTTC. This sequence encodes CASTTPGGTGANVLTF.

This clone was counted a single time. The CDR3 here is CASSPWDRGHYSNQPQHF. The CDR3 DNA reads as TGTGCCAGTAGTCCGTGGGACAGGGGACATTATAGCAATCAGCCCCAGCATTTT. This rearrangement joins TRBV19 to TRBJ1-5, with 10 bases aligning to TRBD1. The V and J ends lost 5 bases and 0 bases, in that order; junction bases with no gene match: 10. The CDR3 totals 18 residues. Germline CDR1 is LNHDA and CDR2 is SQIVND (reference sequence).

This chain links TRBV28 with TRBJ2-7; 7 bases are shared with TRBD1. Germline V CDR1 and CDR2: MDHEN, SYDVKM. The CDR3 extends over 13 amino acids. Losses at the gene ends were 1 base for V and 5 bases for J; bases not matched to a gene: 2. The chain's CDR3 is CASSLYTGDEQYF. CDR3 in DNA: TGTGCCAGCAGTTTATATACAGGGGACGAGCAGTACTTC.

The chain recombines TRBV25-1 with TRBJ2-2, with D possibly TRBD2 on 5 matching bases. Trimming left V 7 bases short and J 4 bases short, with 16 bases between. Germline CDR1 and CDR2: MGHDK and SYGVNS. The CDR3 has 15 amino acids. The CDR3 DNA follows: TGTGCCAGCAAGCAGGACGAACGGGGCACCGGGGAGCTGTTTTTT. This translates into CASKQDERGTGELFF.

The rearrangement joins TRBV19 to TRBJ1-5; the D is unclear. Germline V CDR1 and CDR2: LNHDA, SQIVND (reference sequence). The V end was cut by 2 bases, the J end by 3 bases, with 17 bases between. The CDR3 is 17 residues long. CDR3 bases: TGTGCCAGTAGTATAACCCGATATGGTGAGGACAATCAGCCCCAGCATTTT. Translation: CASSITRYGEDNQPQHF.

CDR3 sequence reads: CASSSLLSTNEKLFF. The CDR3 coding sequence is TGTGCCAGCAGCTCTCTCTTGTCAACTAATGAAAAACTGTTTTTT. This rearrangement joins TRBV27 to TRBJ1-4; D is uncertain. This CDR3 comprises 15 residues. CDR1 and CDR2 from the germline V gene are MNHEY and SMNVEV (reference sequence). Trimming pared 6 bases from V and 0 bases from J, leaving 11 bases between. The whole variable domain, filled in from reference TRBV27 and TRBJ1-4, reads EAQVTQNPRYLITVTGKKLTVTCSQNMNHEYMSWYRQDPGLGLRQIYYSMNVEVTDKGDVPEGYKVSRKEKRNFPLILESPSPNQTSLYFCASSSLLSTNEKLFFGSGTQLSVL.

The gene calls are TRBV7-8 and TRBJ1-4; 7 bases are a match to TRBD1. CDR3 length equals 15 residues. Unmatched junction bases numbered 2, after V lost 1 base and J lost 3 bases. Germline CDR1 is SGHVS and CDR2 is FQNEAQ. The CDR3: CASSLVRGANEKLFF. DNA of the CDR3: TGTGCCAGCAGCTTAGTCAGGGGGGCTAATGAAAAACTGTTTTTT.

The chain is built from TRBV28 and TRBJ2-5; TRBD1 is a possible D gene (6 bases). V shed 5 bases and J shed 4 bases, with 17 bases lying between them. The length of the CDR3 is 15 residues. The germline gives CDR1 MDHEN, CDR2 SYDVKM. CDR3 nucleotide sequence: TGTGCCAGCAGTATTTTATCGACAGGCGGAGAGACCCAGTACTTC. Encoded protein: CASSILSTGGETQYF.

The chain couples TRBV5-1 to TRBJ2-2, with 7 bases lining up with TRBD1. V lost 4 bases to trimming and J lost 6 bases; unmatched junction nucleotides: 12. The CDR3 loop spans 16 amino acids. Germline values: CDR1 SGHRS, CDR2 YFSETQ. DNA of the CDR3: TGCGCCAGCAGCCTTAGACAGGGTGGAGGTCCCGGGGAGCTGTTTTTT. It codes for CASSLRQGGGPGELFF.

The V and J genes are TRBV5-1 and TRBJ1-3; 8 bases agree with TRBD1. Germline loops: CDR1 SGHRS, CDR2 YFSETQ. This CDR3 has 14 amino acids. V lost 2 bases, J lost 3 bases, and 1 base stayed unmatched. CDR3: CASSLQGGGNTIYF. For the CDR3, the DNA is TGCGCCAGCAGCTTACAGGGGGGTGGAAACACCATATATTTT.

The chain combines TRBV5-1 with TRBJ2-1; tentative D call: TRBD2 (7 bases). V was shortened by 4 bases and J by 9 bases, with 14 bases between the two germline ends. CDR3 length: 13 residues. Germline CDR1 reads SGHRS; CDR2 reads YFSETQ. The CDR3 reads CASSLGRGFEQFF. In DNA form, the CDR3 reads TGCGCCAGCAGCCTAGGGAGGGGGTTTGAGCAGTTCTTC.

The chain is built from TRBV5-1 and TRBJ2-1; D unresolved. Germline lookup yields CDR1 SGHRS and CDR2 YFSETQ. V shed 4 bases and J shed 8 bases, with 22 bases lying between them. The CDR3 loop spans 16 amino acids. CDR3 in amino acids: CASSPTHIQVTDEQFF. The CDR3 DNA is TGCGCCAGCAGCCCTACCCATATTCAAGTTACGGATGAGCAGTTCTTC.

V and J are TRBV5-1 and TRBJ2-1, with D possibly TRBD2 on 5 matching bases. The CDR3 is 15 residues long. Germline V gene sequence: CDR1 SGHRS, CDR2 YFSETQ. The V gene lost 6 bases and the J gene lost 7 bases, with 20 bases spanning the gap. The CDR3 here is CASMLAVSVGNEQFF. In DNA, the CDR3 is TGCGCCAGCATGCTAGCTGTTTCGGTGGGTAATGAGCAGTTCTTC.

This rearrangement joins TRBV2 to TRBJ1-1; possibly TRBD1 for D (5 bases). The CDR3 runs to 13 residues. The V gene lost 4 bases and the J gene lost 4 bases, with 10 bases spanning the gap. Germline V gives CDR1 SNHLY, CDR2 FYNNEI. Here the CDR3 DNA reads TGTGCCAGCAGTGCCCTCCAGGGCACTGAAGCTTTCTTT. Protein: CASSALQGTEAFF.